This T cell receptor (beta chain) was captured in a study of blood T cell repertoires in COVID-19. Study-wide background: Sample material is recorded as cDNA or gDNA derived from T cells, B-cell-depleted T cells, or PBMCs.

CDR1 is MNHEY, CDR2 SVGAGI, per germline. The length of the CDR3 is 13 residues. V lost 6 bases to trimming and J lost 8 bases; unmatched junction nucleotides: 7. How the authors handled the data: The assay estimated nucleated cells by amplifying reference gene primers. Sequencing used immunoSEQ multiplex PCR; TCRdb keeps in-frame clones, though not all of them. That table furnishes V, J and clone size, whereas the DNA furnished D and trimming. Altogether under 55,000 clones are present, roughly 80% being singletons, with the ten largest covering approximately 5.3%. This clone was seen a single time. The chain recombines TRBV6-5 with TRBJ1-2, with 9 positions matching TRBD1. Sequencing was done on a sample of peripheral blood. This sequence originates from a human donor in a cohort sampled during active COVID-19. The DNA of the CDR3 is TGTGCCAGCAGGGTTGACAGGGGGGAAGGCTACACCTTC. This gives the protein CASRVDRGEGYTF.